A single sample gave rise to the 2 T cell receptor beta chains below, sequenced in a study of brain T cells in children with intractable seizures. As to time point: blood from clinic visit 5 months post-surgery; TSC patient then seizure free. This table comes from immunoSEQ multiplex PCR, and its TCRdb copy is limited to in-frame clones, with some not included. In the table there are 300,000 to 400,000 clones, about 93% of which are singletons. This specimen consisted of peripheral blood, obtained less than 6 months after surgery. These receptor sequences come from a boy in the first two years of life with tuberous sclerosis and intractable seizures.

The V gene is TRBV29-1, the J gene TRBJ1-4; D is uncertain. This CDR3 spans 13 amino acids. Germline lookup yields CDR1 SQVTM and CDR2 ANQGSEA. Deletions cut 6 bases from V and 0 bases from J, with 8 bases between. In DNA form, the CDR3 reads TGCAGCGTCCAACGCTCAACTAATGAAAAACTGTTTTTT. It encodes CSVQRSTNEKLFF.

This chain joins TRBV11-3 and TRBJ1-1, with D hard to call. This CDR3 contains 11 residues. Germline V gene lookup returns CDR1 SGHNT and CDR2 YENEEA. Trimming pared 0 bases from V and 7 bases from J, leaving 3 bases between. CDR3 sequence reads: CASSLENEAFF. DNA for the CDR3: TGTGCCAGCAGCTTAGAAAATGAAGCTTTCTTT.